The following is a TCR beta chain sequence with its context. As originally analysed: Amplified reference gene primers provided the basis for estimating nucleated cell counts. Method: immunoSEQ multiplex PCR; TCRdb's copy keeps in-frame clones and lacks some. The V and J calls and clone size come from that table; D and trimming were worked out from the DNA. The sample records about 130,000 clones, roughly nine tenths being singletons. This sample stems from a study of blood T cell repertoires in COVID-19. At the level of the study: COVID-19 samples collected from the United States, Italy and Spain covered acute and convalescent phases. The cDNA or gDNA used as material had been derived from T cells, B-cell-depleted T cells, or PBMCs.

J gave up 1 base and V 6 bases, and 3 bases lay outside the gene matches. This CDR3 has 14 residues. In germline, CDR1 is SEHNR, CDR2 FQNEAQ (reference sequence). The sequence derives from a man aged 50 to 59 with active COVID-19. The material sequenced was peripheral blood. The V gene is TRBV7-9, the J gene TRBJ2-3, with TRBD2 identical over 8 bases. The CDR3 loop reads CASSRAGGTDTQYF. For the CDR3, the DNA is TGTGCCAGCAGTAGAGCGGGGGGCACAGATACGCAGTATTTT.